This T cell receptor beta chain was sequenced for a study of blood T cell repertoires in COVID-19. Background on the study: Acute and convalescent COVID-19 specimens originated in the United States, Italy and Spain. PBMCs, B-cell-depleted T cells, or T cells provided the cDNA or gDNA that made up the material.

V lost 5 bases, J lost 4 bases, and 17 bases lay in between. Germline CDR1 is SGHTA and CDR2 is FQGNSA. The CDR3 covers 15 residues. Original analysis: Counts of nucleated cells, estimated from reference gene primer amplification, were obtained. The method was immunoSEQ multiplex PCR; TCRdb's version includes in-frame clones alone and lacks a portion of them. That table furnishes V, J and clone size, whereas the DNA furnished D and trimming. The table includes 250,000 to 300,000 clones, 90% detected once. Seattle patients were enrolled during active infection and followed longitudinally. The TCR originated in a woman aged 55-69 years with COVID-19, enrolled during active disease. The J gene is TRBJ1-1, the V gene TRBV7-2; no firm D call. The sample comprised peripheral blood. CDR3 amino acids: CASSPRRGVGTEAFF. CDR3 nucleotide sequence: TGTGCCAGCAGCCCTAGACGAGGAGTGGGCACTGAAGCTTTCTTT.